The next 8 T cell receptor beta chains were all read from a single sample in a study of blood T cell repertoires in COVID-19. Generated by immunoSEQ multiplex PCR, the TCRdb table keeps only in-frame clones and is missing some. The sample includes 95,000 to 150,000 clones, 85% to 90% of them seen just once. Sequences were obtained from peripheral blood. These receptors all stem from a woman between 50 and 59 years old with active or convalescent COVID-19.

The J gene is TRBJ1-2, the V gene TRBV15, with TRBD1 identical over 7 bases. Germline CDR1 is LNHNV and CDR2 is YYDKDF (reference sequence). The CDR3 is 14 residues long. J lost 4 bases, V lost 3 bases, and 5 bases had no gene match. The CDR3 reads CATSSRDSSYGYTF. The CDR3 DNA sequence: TGTGCCACCAGCAGCCGGGACAGCTCCTATGGCTACACCTTC.

The chain links TRBV6-5 to TRBJ2-5; 10 bases fit TRBD1. V shed 6 bases, J shed 5 bases, and the junction held 3 bases outside the gene matches. The CDR3 runs 13 residues. Germline-derived CDR1 and CDR2 are MNHEY and SVGAGI. CDR3 sequence reads: CASRGTGDETQYF. CDR3 coding DNA: TGTGCCAGCAGGGGGACAGGGGATGAGACCCAGTACTTC.

This clone was detected once. The V call is TRBV10-3, the J call TRBJ2-2; D unclear. The CDR3 loop spans 16 amino acids. Looked up from germline, CDR1 is ENHRY and CDR2 is SYGVKD. Trimming took off 1 base at V and 4 bases at J, with 13 bases between the two ends. CDR3 DNA: TGTGCCATCAGTGAGTACAGCCCGGTAACCACCGGGGAGCTGTTTTTT. Translation: CAISEYSPVTTGELFF.

The rearrangement joins TRBV4-1 to TRBJ2-2, with 9 bases aligning to TRBD1. The CDR3 has 17 amino acids. Germline V lookup: CDR1 MGHRA, CDR2 YSYEKL. The V gene end was trimmed by 3 bases and the J gene end by 4 bases; junction bases not matched to a gene: 9. In DNA form, the CDR3 reads TGCGCCAGCAGCCAGGTCTTATCGGACAGGGGCACCGGGGAGCTGTTTTTT. Translated, it gives CASSQVLSDRGTGELFF.

V is TRBV5-1 and J is TRBJ2-7; D is undetermined. This CDR3 region has 15 residues. Germline V gene sequence: CDR1 SGHRS, CDR2 YFSETQ. Trimming shortened V by 3 bases and J by 3 bases, and 16 bases separated the two germline ends. Written as DNA, the CDR3 is TGCGCCAGCAGCTCTACCCTTTTAGGCGGCTACGAGCAGTACTTC. This translates into CASSSTLLGGYEQYF.

The rearrangement links TRBV7-8 to TRBJ2-5; D may be TRBD2 (6 bases). Trimming stripped 5 bases from V and 4 bases from J, with 20 bases between. The CDR3 has 16 amino acids. Germline V gene sequence: CDR1 SGHVS, CDR2 FQNEAQ. In nucleotides, the CDR3 is TGTGCCAGCAGCCCTAGGGGAAGCATGGGGGGAGAGACCCAGTACTTC. Protein: CASSPRGSMGGETQYF.

The rearrangement uses TRBV5-1 and TRBJ2-3; no definite D call. Per germline, CDR1 SGHRS and CDR2 YFSETQ. V dropped 0 bases and J dropped 0 bases, with 5 bases sitting between them. This CDR3 has 14 residues. The CDR3 region has the DNA TGCGCCAGCAGCTTGGCTCTAAGCACAGATACGCAGTATTTT. It encodes CASSLALSTDTQYF.

V usage is TRBV19 and J usage is TRBJ1-2; D not certain. Germline V gene sequence: CDR1 LNHDA, CDR2 SQIVND (reference sequence). V was trimmed by 5 bases and J by 1 base, leaving 8 bases between them. CDR3 size: 13 residues. The CDR3 nucleotides are TGTGCCAGTAGTGCCGGAGTTAACTATGGCTACACCTTC. Encoded protein: CASSAGVNYGYTF.